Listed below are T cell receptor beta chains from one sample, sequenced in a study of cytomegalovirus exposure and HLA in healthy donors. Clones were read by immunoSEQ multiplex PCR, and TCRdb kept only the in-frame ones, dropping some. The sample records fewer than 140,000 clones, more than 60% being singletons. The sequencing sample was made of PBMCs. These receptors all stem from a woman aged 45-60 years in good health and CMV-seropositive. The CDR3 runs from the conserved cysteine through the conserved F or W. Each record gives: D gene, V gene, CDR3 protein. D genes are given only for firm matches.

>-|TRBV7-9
CASSLDPFPGLNEQFF
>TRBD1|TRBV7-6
CASQLRDRGQTYEQYF
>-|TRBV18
CASSGGENTEAFF
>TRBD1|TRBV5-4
CASSSPGTAYNEQFF
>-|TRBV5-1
CASSSGVGPNNSPLHF
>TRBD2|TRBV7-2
CASSSGLAGGIYNEQFF
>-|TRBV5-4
CASSPQGSLNYGYTF
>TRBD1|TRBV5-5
CASSRILRDRVLGYEQYF
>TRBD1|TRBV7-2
CASSLGQGVTYEQYF
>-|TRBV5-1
CASSLTGTFNQPQHF
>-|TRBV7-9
CSSSSGQEQYF
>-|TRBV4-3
CASSQSLGPGELFF
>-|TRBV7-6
CASSLPRRGRGTNTGELFF
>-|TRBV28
CASRLDRTLSYEQYF
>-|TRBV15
CATSTGRNQPQHF
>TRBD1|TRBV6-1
CASSRETGMNTEAFF
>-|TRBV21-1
CASSKSYEQYF
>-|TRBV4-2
CASSLIRDTEAFF
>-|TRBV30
CAWSPGDGQPQHF
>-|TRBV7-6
CASSLVAGLMNTEAFF
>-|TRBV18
CASSRQPTNTGELFF
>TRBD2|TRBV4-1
CASSQETSGGGADTQYF
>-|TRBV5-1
CASSLDLFGPAGNTGELFF
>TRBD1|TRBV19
CASIHTGTGVNYGYTF
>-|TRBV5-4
CASSLWGGADTQYF
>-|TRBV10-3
CAIMSGVEQETQYF
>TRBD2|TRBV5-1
CASSFRTSSLQETQYF
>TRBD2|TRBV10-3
CAIGPSGGAAYEQYF
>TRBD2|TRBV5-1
CASSLVQGREDEQYF
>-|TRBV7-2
CASSFWGAGTDTQYF
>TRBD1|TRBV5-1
CASSANPGQDNEKLFF
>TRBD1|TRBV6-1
CASSEGQVYEQYF
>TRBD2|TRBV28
CASSLPSDATLAGVTWETQYF
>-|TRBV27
CASSLSRVGNTQYF
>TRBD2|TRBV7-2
CASNSQRGAAEQYF
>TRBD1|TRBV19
CASSDRGGGNQPQHF
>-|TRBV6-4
CASSDRSGANVLTF
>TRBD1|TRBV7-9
CSSSLGTANSPLHF
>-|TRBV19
CASKFASGGTGELFF
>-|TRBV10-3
CAISESTGRNYGYTF
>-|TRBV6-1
CASCGQVDTGELFF